This entry lists 31 T cell receptor beta chains sequenced from one sample in a study of cytomegalovirus exposure and HLA in healthy donors. A multiplex PCR was run with 60 Vbeta primers and 13 Jbeta primers. Libraries were prepared by immunoSEQ multiplex PCR; TCRdb keeps only in-frame clonotypes and omits some of them. This table holds about 140,000 clones, over 70% found once. Sample: PBMCs. All receptors come from a man aged 18 to 29 in good health and CMV-seronegative.

The chain combines TRBV27 with TRBJ2-7; a possible D gene is TRBD2 (5 bases). V was pared by 2 bases and J by 0 bases, with 11 bases between. The CDR3 extends over 15 amino acids. Germline V gives CDR1 MNHEY, CDR2 SMNVEV (reference sequence). The DNA of the CDR3 is TGTGCCAGCAGTTTAGCGGCTACTAGCTCCTACGAGCAGTACTTC. Amino acids: CASSLAATSSYEQYF.

The chain combines TRBV2 with TRBJ2-5, with D tentatively TRBD1 (5 bases). The V gene lost 2 bases and the J gene lost 5 bases, with 9 bases spanning the gap. This CDR3 is 13 amino acids long. The V gene's germline CDR1 is SNHLY and CDR2 FYNNEI. The CDR3 bases are TGTGCCAGCAGTGAATATAAGGGGGAGACCCAGTACTTC. This encodes CASSEYKGETQYF.

The chain's CDR3 is CASSPPSGQGETQYF. For the CDR3, the DNA is TGTGCCAGCTCACCACCTTCGGGACAGGGGGAGACCCAGTACTTC. V usage is TRBV18 and J usage is TRBJ2-5; 10 bases align to TRBD1. The CDR3 sequence is 15 residues long. CDR1 is KGHSH, CDR2 LQKENI, per germline. Trimming removed 0 bases from V and 5 bases from J; junction bases left unmatched: 3.

This clone has a handful of counts. The chain joins TRBV7-2 to TRBJ1-5; TRBD1 might be the D (6 bases). The CDR3 has 13 amino acids. Trimming cost V 4 bases and J 2 bases, with 6 bases left between them. Germline V gene data show CDR1 as SGHTA and CDR2 as FQGNSA. Written as DNA, the CDR3 is TGTGCCAGCAGCTACAGGGGCAATCAGCCCCAGCATTTT. Its protein is CASSYRGNQPQHF.

A remark on this clone: Other DNA sequences in this sample translate to the same CDR3. This sequence joins TRBV2 and TRBJ2-3; the match to TRBD1 covers 7 bases. Germline-derived CDR1 and CDR2 are SNHLY and FYNNEI. The CDR3 has 15 residues. Unmatched junction bases numbered 6, after V lost 5 bases and J lost 1 base. CDR3 region: CASSWGQGGTDTQYF. The CDR3 DNA sequence: TGTGCCAGCAGTTGGGGTCAGGGGGGCACAGATACGCAGTATTTT.

This chain uses TRBV29-1 with TRBJ2-5; D is ambiguous. The germline V and J ends were trimmed by 3 bases and 2 bases, with 7 bases remaining between them. Germline V CDR1 and CDR2: SQVTM, ANQGSEA. CDR3 length: 12 residues. The CDR3: CSVERIQETQYF. CDR3 nucleotides: TGCAGCGTTGAGCGCATTCAAGAGACCCAGTACTTC. The variable domain in full, with the rest retrieved from reference TRBV29-1 and TRBJ2-5, is SAVISQKPSRDICQRGTSLTIQCQVDSQVTMMFWYRQQPGQSLTLIATANQGSEATYESGFVIDKFPISRPNLTFSTLTVSNMSPEDSSIYLCSVERIQETQYFGPGTRLLVL.

This clone was detected only once. The genes are TRBV2 and TRBJ2-7, with 10 positions matching TRBD1. Trimming at V came to 6 bases and at J to 4 bases, leaving 9 bases not matched to a gene. Germline loops: CDR1 SNHLY, CDR2 FYNNEI. The CDR3 has 15 residues. The DNA for the CDR3 is TGTGCCAGCAGATACTCGGGACAGGGGTCTTACGAGCAGTACTTC. Translated: CASRYSGQGSYEQYF.

The V and J genes are TRBV11-1 and TRBJ1-1, with unresolved D. Deletions cut 1 base from V and 5 bases from J, with 11 bases between. This CDR3 is 14 amino acids long. Germline-derived CDR1 and CDR2 are SGHAT and FQDESV (reference sequence). The CDR3 DNA sequence: TGTGCCAGCAGCTTAGGACCCCGAGGGACTGAAGCTTTCTTT. It encodes CASSLGPRGTEAFF.

CDR3 sequence: CASTANRGLGGELFF. CDR3 bases: TGTGCCAGTACCGCTAACAGGGGATTAGGCGGGGAGCTGTTTTTT. The chain joins TRBV19 to TRBJ2-2; 7 bases map to TRBD1. J gave up 7 bases and V 7 bases, and 12 bases lay outside the gene matches. This CDR3 contains 15 residues. Germline V lookup: CDR1 LNHDA, CDR2 SQIVND (reference sequence). The full variable domain, with the rest looked up from reference TRBV19 and TRBJ2-2, is DGGITQSPKYLFRKEGQNVTLSCEQNLNHDAMYWYRQDPGQGLRLIYYSQIVNDFQKGDIAEGYSVSREKKESFPLTVTSAQKNPTAFYLCASTANRGLGGELFFGEGSRLTVL.

V is TRBV5-8 and J is TRBJ2-1, with TRBD2 identical over 9 bases. CDR1 and CDR2 from the germline V gene are SGHTS and YDEGEE. There are 14 residues in the CDR3. V lost 7 bases and J lost 5; bases outside the gene matches: 7. CDR3 in amino acids: CASGERGAHNEQFF. DNA of the CDR3: TGTGCCAGCGGGGAGCGGGGGGCCCACAATGAGCAGTTCTTC.

The chain links TRBV7-9 to TRBJ2-1; D may be TRBD2 (7 bases). The CDR3 is 13 residues long. Germline assignment: CDR1 SEHNR and CDR2 FQNEAQ (reference sequence). Between the trimmed V and J ends, which lost 2 bases and 10 bases, there was a span of 12 bases. Written as DNA, the CDR3 is TGTGCCAGCAGCTTAAGGGGGGGGGAGGAGCAGTTCTTC. The encoded protein is CASSLRGGEEQFF.

V is TRBV19 and J is TRBJ1-6, with D possibly TRBD1 on 5 matching bases. The germline V and J ends were trimmed by 7 bases and 4 bases, with 11 bases remaining between them. From germline, CDR1 is LNHDA and CDR2 SQIVND (reference sequence). This CDR3 comprises 14 residues. The CDR3 region has the DNA TGTGCCAGTACCTTAACAGGATATAATTCACCCCTCCACTTT. Translated, it gives CASTLTGYNSPLHF.

The V call is TRBV9, the J call TRBJ1-1; no clear D gene. Trimming pared 0 bases from V and 6 bases from J, leaving 9 bases between. Germline V gene data show CDR1 as SGDLS and CDR2 as YYNGEE. This CDR3 has 13 residues. The CDR3 region is CASSVVEGSEAFF. Here the CDR3 DNA reads TGTGCCAGCAGCGTAGTTGAGGGTTCTGAAGCTTTCTTT.

This rearrangement joins TRBV5-1 to TRBJ2-7, with 12 bases aligning to TRBD1. This CDR3 is 16 amino acids long. Germline V gene sequence: CDR1 SGHRS, CDR2 YFSETQ. The junction had 12 bases not matched to a gene; V was cut back by 4 bases and J by 7 bases. Here the CDR3 DNA reads TGCGCCAGCAGCCTGGGACCCGGGACAGGGGGCGGAGAGCAGTACTTC. This codes for CASSLGPGTGGGEQYF.

This clone was recorded only once. The chain employs TRBV7-9 and TRBJ1-4; D is uncertain. CDR3 length: 16 residues. Germline V gives CDR1 SEHNR, CDR2 FQNEAQ (reference sequence). V shed 2 bases and J shed 4 bases, with 14 bases lying between them. The CDR3 region is CASSLTVGGNNEKLFF. CDR3 DNA: TGTGCCAGCAGCTTAACTGTCGGAGGGAATAATGAAAAACTGTTTTTT.

The J gene is TRBJ2-1, the V gene TRBV7-2, with D tentatively TRBD1 (6 bases). V was trimmed by 7 bases and J by 2 bases, leaving 15 bases between them. CDR3 length: 15 amino acids. In germline, CDR1 is SGHTA, CDR2 FQGNSA. CDR3 sequence reads: CASKLLGGPYNEQFF. CDR3 DNA: TGTGCCAGCAAACTTCTTGGGGGCCCCTACAATGAGCAGTTCTTC.

The chain joins TRBV15 to TRBJ2-1, with D possibly called TRBD1 or TRBD2 (6 bases each). Trimming took 7 bases from V and 5 from J, leaving 15 bases between them. The CDR3 is 14 residues long. Germline values: CDR1 LNHNV, CDR2 YYDKDF (reference sequence). CDR3: CATTGDRTNNEQFF. The CDR3 DNA follows: TGTGCCACCACCGGAGACAGGACTAACAATGAGCAGTTCTTC.

This chain uses TRBV30 with TRBJ2-5, with D perhaps matching TRBD2 (6 bases). V lost 3 bases and J lost 6, with 17 bases in between. CDR3 length: 14 amino acids. Looked up from germline, CDR1 is GTSNPN and CDR2 is SVGIG (reference sequence). The CDR3 spells CAWSLNRAGKTQYF. The CDR3 DNA sequence: TGTGCCTGGAGCCTTAACCGGGCGGGAAAGACCCAGTACTTC.

This clone has more than one count but fewer than ten. CDR3 sequence (DNA): TGTGCCAGCAGCTTAGACGGGATGAACACCGGGGAGCTGTTTTTT. It is translated as CASSLDGMNTGELFF. This chain joins TRBV13 and TRBJ2-2, with a possible D match to TRBD2 (5 bases). From germline, CDR1 is PRHDT and CDR2 FYEKMQ (reference sequence). V was clipped by 1 base and J by 1 base, with 7 bases between them. The CDR3 consists of 15 residues.

The V and J genes are TRBV5-6 and TRBJ2-7; 11 nucleotides agree with TRBD1. Trimming cost V 3 bases and J 3 bases; bases outside gene matches: 2. The CDR3 runs to 14 residues. CDR1 is SGHDT and CDR2 is YYEEEE in the germline V gene. Written as DNA, the CDR3 is TGTGCCAGCAGCTCCGGGACAGGGGGCTACGAGCAGTACTTC. Translation: CASSSGTGGYEQYF.

This clone was seen only once. The V call is TRBV6-5, the J call TRBJ2-2, with D unclear. This CDR3 is built from 13 residues. CDR1 is MNHEY and CDR2 is SVGAGI in the germline V gene. V dropped 3 bases and J dropped 0 bases, with 2 bases sitting between them. CDR3 sequence: CASSYTNTGELFF. In nucleotides, the CDR3 is TGTGCCAGCAGTTATACGAACACCGGGGAGCTGTTTTTT.

The CDR3 region has the DNA TGTGCCAGCAGCCCTGAAAAGCACACAGATACGCAGTATTTT. Protein: CASSPEKHTDTQYF. V and J are TRBV9 and TRBJ2-3; no reliable D call. Trimming shortened V by 4 bases and J by 2 bases, and 11 bases separated the two germline ends. Germline lookup yields CDR1 SGDLS and CDR2 YYNGEE. The CDR3 is 14 residues long.

This clone has just one count. The genes are TRBV18 and TRBJ2-2, with D possibly TRBD1 on 5 matching bases. Germline CDR1 and CDR2: KGHSH and LQKENI. This CDR3 region has 17 residues. Trimming stripped 0 bases from V and 2 bases from J, with 13 bases between. The CDR3 nucleotides are TGTGCCAGCTCACCACCTCCTGGGCAGGGTAACACCGGGGAGCTGTTTTTT. Translation: CASSPPPGQGNTGELFF.

V is TRBV27 and J is TRBJ1-2, with 7 bases matching TRBD1. Germline loops: CDR1 MNHEY, CDR2 SMNVEV (reference sequence). Trimming removed 4 bases from V and 8 bases from J; junction bases left unmatched: 10. The CDR3 sequence is 14 residues long. This CDR3 is CASSSMPGGGGYTF. The DNA for the CDR3 is TGTGCCAGCAGTTCCATGCCAGGGGGTGGCGGCTACACCTTC.

This clone was detected a few times. The chain uses TRBV2 and TRBJ1-4; weak D call: TRBD1 (6 bases). The CDR3 length is 12 residues. The V gene lost 3 bases and the J gene lost 14 bases, with 13 bases spanning the gap. Germline loops: CDR1 SNHLY, CDR2 FYNNEI. CDR3 residues: CASSEGHPQLFF. CDR3 bases: TGTGCCAGCAGTGAGGGACACCCTCAGCTGTTTTTT.

In regard to this clone: At one end the junction does not follow the germline gene, possibly because of a read error. This rearrangement joins TRBV7-9 to TRBJ2-3; possibly TRBD2 for D (5 bases). CDR1 SEHNR and CDR2 FQNEAQ come from the germline V gene (reference sequence). The CDR3 covers 18 residues. DNA of the CDR3: TGTTCCAGCAGCTTAGATCAAGGTATGGACTGGCGTACAGATACGCAGTATTTT. Its translation: CSSSLDQGMDWRTDTQYF.

V usage is TRBV13 and J usage is TRBJ2-5, with D maybe TRBD2 (6 bases). From germline, CDR1 is PRHDT and CDR2 FYEKMQ (reference sequence). V was pared by 2 bases and J by 4 bases, with 14 bases between. The CDR3 length is 15 residues. The CDR3 is CASSLRSSGGETQYF. The CDR3 DNA reads TGTGCCAGCAGCTTAAGGAGCTCCGGGGGAGAGACCCAGTACTTC.

This sequence joins TRBV5-6 and TRBJ1-6; 10 bases map to TRBD1. Trimming at V came to 4 bases and at J to 0 bases, leaving 7 bases not matched to a gene. The CDR3 consists of 18 residues. CDR1 SGHDT and CDR2 YYEEEE come from the germline V gene. DNA for the CDR3: TGTGCCAGCAGCCTTCGGACAGGGGGTGGCTCCTATAATTCACCCCTCCACTTT. Its protein product is CASSLRTGGGSYNSPLHF.

The chain joins TRBV30 to TRBJ1-3; D remains unclear. Trimming removed 2 bases at V and 0 bases at J, with 8 bases between. CDR3 length equals 14 residues. CDR1 and CDR2 (germline): GTSNPN, SVGIG (reference sequence). CDR3 loop: CAWSMKASGNTIYF. Here the CDR3 DNA reads TGTGCCTGGAGTATGAAAGCCTCTGGAAACACCATATATTTT.

The chain uses TRBV14 and TRBJ2-3; D not certain. V shed 0 bases and J shed 8 bases, with 9 bases lying between them. The CDR3 totals 13 residues. The germline V gene encodes CDR1 SGHDN and CDR2 FVKESK. This CDR3 is CASSQETQTTQYF. The CDR3 coding sequence is TGTGCCAGCAGCCAAGAAACTCAAACTACGCAGTATTTT.

The rearrangement uses TRBV11-1 and TRBJ2-5; 7 bases line up with TRBD2. The CDR3 runs 15 residues. The V segment lost 5 bases and the J segment 2 bases; nucleotides outside the gene matches: 8. The V gene's germline CDR1 is SGHAT and CDR2 FQDESV (reference sequence). CDR3 sequence reads: CASSPVAGGQETQYF. CDR3 in DNA: TGTGCCAGCAGCCCTGTAGCCGGGGGGCAAGAGACCCAGTACTTC.